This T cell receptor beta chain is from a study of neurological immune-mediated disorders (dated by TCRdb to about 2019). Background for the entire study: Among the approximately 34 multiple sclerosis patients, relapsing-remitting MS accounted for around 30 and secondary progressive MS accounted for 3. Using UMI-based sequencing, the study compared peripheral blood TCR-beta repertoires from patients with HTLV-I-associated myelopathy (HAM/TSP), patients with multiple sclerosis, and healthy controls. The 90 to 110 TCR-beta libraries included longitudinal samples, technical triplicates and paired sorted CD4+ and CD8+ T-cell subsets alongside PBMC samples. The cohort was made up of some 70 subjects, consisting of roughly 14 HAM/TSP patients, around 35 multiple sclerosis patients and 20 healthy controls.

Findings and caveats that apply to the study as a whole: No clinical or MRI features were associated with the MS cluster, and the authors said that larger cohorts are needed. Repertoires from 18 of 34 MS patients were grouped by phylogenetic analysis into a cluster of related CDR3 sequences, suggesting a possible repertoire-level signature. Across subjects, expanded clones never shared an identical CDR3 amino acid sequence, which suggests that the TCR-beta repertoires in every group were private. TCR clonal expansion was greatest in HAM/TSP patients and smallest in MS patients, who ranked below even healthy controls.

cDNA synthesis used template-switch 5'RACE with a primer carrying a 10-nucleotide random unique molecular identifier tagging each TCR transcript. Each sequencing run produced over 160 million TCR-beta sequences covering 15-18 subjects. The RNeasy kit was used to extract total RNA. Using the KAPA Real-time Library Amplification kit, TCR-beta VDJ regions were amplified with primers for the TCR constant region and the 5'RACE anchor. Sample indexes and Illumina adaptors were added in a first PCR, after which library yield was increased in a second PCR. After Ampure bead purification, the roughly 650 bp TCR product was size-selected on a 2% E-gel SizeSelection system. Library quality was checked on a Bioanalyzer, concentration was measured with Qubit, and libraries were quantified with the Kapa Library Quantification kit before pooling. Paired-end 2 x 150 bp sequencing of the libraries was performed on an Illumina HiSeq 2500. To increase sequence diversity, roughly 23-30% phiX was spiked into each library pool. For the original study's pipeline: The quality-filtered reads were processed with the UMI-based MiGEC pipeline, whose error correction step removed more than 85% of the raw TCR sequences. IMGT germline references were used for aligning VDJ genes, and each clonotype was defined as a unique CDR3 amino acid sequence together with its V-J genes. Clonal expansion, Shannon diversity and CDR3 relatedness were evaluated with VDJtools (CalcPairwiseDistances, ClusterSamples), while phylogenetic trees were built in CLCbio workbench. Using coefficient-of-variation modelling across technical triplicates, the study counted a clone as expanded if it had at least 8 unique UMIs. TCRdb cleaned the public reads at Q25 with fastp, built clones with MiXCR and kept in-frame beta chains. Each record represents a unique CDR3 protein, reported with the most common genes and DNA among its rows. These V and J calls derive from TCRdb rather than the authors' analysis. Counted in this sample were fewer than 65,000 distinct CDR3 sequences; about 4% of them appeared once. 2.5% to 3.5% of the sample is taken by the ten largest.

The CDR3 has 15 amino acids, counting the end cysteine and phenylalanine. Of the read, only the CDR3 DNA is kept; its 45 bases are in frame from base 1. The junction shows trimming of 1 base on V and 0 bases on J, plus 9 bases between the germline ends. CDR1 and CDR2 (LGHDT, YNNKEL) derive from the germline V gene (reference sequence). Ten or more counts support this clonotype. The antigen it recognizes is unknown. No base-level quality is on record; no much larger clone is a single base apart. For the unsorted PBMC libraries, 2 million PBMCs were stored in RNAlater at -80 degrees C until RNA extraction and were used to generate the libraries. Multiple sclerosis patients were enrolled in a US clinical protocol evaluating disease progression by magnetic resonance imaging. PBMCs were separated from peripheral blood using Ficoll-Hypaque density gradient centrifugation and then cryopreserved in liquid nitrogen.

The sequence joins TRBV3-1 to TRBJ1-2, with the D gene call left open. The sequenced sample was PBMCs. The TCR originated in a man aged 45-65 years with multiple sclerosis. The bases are TGTGCCAGCAGCCAAGGGGTCTTCTCTAACTATGGCTACACCTTC. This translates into CASSQGVFSNYGYTF.